This T cell receptor beta chain was found in a study of CD8 T cells in ankylosing spondylitis. Findings and caveats of the study: Disease-linked clones were reportedly significantly enriched in matched ankylosing spondylitis synovial fluid.

The CDR3 is 16 residues long. Trimming took off 0 bases at V and 2 bases at J, with 13 bases between the two ends. Germline assignment: CDR1 SGHRS and CDR2 YFSETQ. Concerning this clonotype: No antigen is known for it.

TCRdb itself ran the 5' RACE reads through MiXCR, one entry per CDR3 protein. The sample has under 200,000 distinct CDR3 sequences, roughly 12% seen once. The clonotype was recovered from a male donor with ankylosing spondylitis or in good health (not recorded which). Sequenced sample: blood, either unsorted or a sorted T cell fraction (not recorded which). This chain links TRBV5-1 with TRBJ2-3, with D possibly being TRBD1 (5 bases). The CDR3: CASSLEGRRLTDTQYF. The CDR3 nucleotides are TGCGCCAGCAGCTTGGAGGGGCGACGCCTCACAGATACGCAGTATTTT.